This T cell receptor (beta chain) appears in the sequencing data of a study of human T cells and chemical hapten exposure. Time point defined: patch test 2, 6 weeks after DPC sensitization. Specified treatment: therapeutic diphenylcyclopropenone sensitization with weekly scalp DPC. This clonotype was seen repeatedly, ten times or more. The CDR3 loop spans 14 amino acids. V was pared by 6 bases and J by 7 bases, with 8 bases of the junction left unmatched. Germline V gene data show CDR1 as MNHEY and CDR2 as SVGAGI. Separate cDNA molecules received unique molecular identifiers, which the library attached to them. From the RACE reads, TCRdb called clonotypes with MiXCR, one entry per CDR3 protein. This table has 350,000 to 400,000 distinct CDR3 sequences, about 6% appearing once.

The origin of this receptor is a woman between 18 and 29 years old with alopecia areata. Some clones in this sample may be carry-over from other donors' samples. This material consisted of whole blood, taken in connection with sensitization to the hapten diphenylcyclopropenone (DPC). The chain has TRBV6-5 and TRBJ1-5, with 8 bases aligning to TRBD1. CDR3 sequence (DNA): TGTGCCAGCAGAACAACAGGGGGAGGACAGCCCCAGCATTTT. Its translation: CASRTTGGGQPQHF.